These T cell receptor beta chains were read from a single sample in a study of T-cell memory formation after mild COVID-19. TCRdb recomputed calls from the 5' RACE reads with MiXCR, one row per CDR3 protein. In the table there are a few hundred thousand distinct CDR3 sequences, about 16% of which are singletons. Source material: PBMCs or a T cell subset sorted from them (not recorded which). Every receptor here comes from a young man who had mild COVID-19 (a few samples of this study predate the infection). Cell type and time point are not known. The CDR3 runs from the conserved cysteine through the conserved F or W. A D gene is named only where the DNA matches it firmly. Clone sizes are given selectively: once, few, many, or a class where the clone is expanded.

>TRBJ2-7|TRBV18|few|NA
TGTGCCAGCTCACCACCCCCCGCCAATGAGCAGTACTTC
CASSPPPANEQYF
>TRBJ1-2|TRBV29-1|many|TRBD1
TGCAGCGTTGAAGGGGCAGGGGGCTCCGTCGGCTACACCTTC
CSVEGAGGSVGYTF
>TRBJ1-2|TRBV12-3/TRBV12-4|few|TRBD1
TGTGCCAGCAGTTTTGGTCAGGGGGACGGCTACACCTTC
CASSFGQGDGYTF
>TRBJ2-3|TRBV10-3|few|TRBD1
TGTGCCATCAGTGTCTCACAGGGGCTCGGCAGGGATACGCAGTATTTT
CAISVSQGLGRDTQYF
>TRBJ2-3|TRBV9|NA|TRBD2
TGTGCCAGCAGCGTTTTTGCGGGGGGGCTCGCAGATACGCAGTATTTT
CASSVFAGGLADTQYF
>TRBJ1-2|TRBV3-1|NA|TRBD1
TGTGCCAGCAGCCGACAGGGGGAGGATGGCTACACCTTC
CASSRQGEDGYTF
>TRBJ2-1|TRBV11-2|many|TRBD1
TGTGCCAGCAGCTTAGGACAGGGATTGGAGCAGTTCTTC
CASSLGQGLEQFF
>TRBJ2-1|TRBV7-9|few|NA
TGTGCCAGCAGCCCGTACCAGGGGGAGGGATACAATGAGCAGTTCTTC
CASSPYQGEGYNEQFF
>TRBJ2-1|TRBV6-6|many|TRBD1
TGTGCCAGCAGCAACAGGGGCTCCTACAATGAGCAGTTCTTC
CASSNRGSYNEQFF
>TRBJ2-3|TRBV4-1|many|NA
TGCGCCAGCAGCCAAGAGCGGGGGCTTAGGGATACGCAGTATTTT
CASSQERGLRDTQYF
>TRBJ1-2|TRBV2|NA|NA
TGTGCCCAGGGCACCAGTTCGGGCTACACCTTC
CAQGTSSGYTF
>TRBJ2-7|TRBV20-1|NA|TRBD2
TGCAGTGCTATTTCCGGGACTAGCGGATACGAGCAGTACTTC
CSAISGTSGYEQYF
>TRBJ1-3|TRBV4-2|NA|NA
TGTGCCAGCAGCCCCCCGGGGCGAACCTCTGGAAACACCATATATTTT
CASSPPGRTSGNTIYF
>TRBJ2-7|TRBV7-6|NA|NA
TGTGCCAGCAGCTTGTGGCAATCCTACGAGCAGTACTTC
CASSLWQSYEQYF
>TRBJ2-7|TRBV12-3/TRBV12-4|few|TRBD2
TGTGCCAGCAGTTTAGCGGGGACTAGGAGGGGCTACGAGCAGTACTTC
CASSLAGTRRGYEQYF
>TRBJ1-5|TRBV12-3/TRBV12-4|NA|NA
TGTGCCAGCAGTCCCCCCCTGCTGGGGGTCTACCAGCCCCAGCATTTT
CASSPPLLGVYQPQHF
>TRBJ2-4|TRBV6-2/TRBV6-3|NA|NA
TGTGCCAGCAGTTACGGGGGGCGCAGCATTCAGTACTTC
CASSYGGRSIQYF
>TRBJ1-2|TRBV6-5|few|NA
TGTGCCGGGAGAAACCGACCTAATTCTTCTGGCTACACCTTC
CAGRNRPNSSGYTF
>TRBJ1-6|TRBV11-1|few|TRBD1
TGTGCCAGCAGCCCAAGACAGGGAGTCGATTCACCCCTCCACTTT
CASSPRQGVDSPLHF
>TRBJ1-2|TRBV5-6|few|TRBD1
TGTGCCAGCAGCACCGCCGGACAGGGCTACTATGGCTACACCTTC
CASSTAGQGYYGYTF
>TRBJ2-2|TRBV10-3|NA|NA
TGTGCCATCGCAGCTTCAGGGAACACCGGGGAGCTGTTTTTT
CAIAASGNTGELFF
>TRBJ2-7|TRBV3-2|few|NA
TGTGCCAGCAGCCAAGCGGGAGACGACCACTCCTACGAGCAGTACTTC
CASSQAGDDHSYEQYF
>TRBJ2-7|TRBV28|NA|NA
TGTGCCAGCAGACCTGACAGACACGAGCAGTACTTC
CASRPDRHEQYF
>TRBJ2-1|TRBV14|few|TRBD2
TGTGCCAGCAGCCAAGTCCCCGGGAGGGATGAGCAGTTCTTC
CASSQVPGRDEQFF
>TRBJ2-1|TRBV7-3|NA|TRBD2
TGTGCCAGCAGCTGGACTAGTTACAATGAGCAGTTCTTC
CASSWTSYNEQFF
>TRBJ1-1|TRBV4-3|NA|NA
TGCGCCAGCAGCCAAGATATTTCCAGGACAAAAGCTTTCTTT
CASSQDISRTKAFF
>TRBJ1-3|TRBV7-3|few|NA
TGTGCCAGCAGCCCCCGTCAGGGGACCGGTGGAAACACCATATATTTT
CASSPRQGTGGNTIYF
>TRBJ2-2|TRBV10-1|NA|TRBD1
TGCGCCAGCAGGACAGGGGGGACCGGGGAGCTGTTTTTT
CASRTGGTGELFF
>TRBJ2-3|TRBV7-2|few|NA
TGTGCCAGCACTTCGTCGGTCTTTGACACGCAGTATTTT
CASTSSVFDTQYF
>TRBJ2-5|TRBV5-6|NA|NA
TGTGCCAGCAGGGGGTGGGCTACGCGGGTTCGAGAGACCCAGTACTTC
CASRGWATRVRETQYF
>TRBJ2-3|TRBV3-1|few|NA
TGTGCCAGCAGCCAAGAAGCAGGCTCGAGGTTCTCTTTT
CASSQEAGSRFSF
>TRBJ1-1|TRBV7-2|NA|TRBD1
TGTGCCAGCAGCTTGCTGGGACAGGGCGCGGGGGGTTTCTTT
CASSLLGQGAGGFF
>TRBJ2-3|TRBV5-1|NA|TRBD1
TGCGCCAGCAGCTTCCTCGGGACAGGGTACGATACGCAGTATTTT
CASSFLGTGYDTQYF
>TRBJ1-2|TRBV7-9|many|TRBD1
TGTGCCAGCAGCTTACAAAAAAGTACAGGGGGCGGTGGCTACACCTTC
CASSLQKSTGGGGYTF
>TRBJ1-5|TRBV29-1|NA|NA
TGCAGCGTTAGCAGGCACTCCCAGGAACCCCAGCATTTT
CSVSRHSQEPQHF
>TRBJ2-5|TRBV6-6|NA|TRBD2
TGTGGGTCCTTAGCGGGGGGGCAAGAGACCCAGTACTTC
CGSLAGGQETQYF
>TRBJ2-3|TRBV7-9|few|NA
TGTGCCAGCAGCTTATGGGCTTGGGTCGCAGATACGCAGTATTTT
CASSLWAWVADTQYF
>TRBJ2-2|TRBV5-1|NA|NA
TGCGCCAGCAGTGCAAGGGGAACCAACACCGGGGAGCTGTTTTTT
CASSARGTNTGELFF
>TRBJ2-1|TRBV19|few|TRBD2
TGTGCCAGTCCGACTAGCGGGGGTAGGTATGAGCAGTTCTTC
CASPTSGGRYEQFF
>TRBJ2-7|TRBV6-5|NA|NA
TGTGCCAGCAGCCCGGGACTAAAGGGGGGCGAGCAGTACTTC
CASSPGLKGGEQYF
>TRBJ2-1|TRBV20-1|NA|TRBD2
TGCAGTGCTCCGACGCTAGCGGGGGTTTCTAATGAGCAGTTCTTC
CSAPTLAGVSNEQFF
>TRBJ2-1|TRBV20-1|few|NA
TGCAGTGCTATCCTAGCCTACAATGAGCAGTTCTTC
CSAILAYNEQFF
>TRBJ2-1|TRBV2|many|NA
TGTGCCAGCCGGGAACGGGGCCTGCAGTTCTTC
CASRERGLQFF
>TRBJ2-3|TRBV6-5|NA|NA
TGTGCCAGCAGTTACTCGAATAGCGGAGACCCCACAGATACGCAGTATTTT
CASSYSNSGDPTDTQYF
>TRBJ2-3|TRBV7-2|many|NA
TGTGCCAGCAGCTTTGGGGGGACAGATACGCAGTATTTT
CASSFGGTDTQYF
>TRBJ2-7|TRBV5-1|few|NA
TGCGCCAGCAGCTTACACAGTTCCTACGAGCAGTACTTC
CASSLHSSYEQYF
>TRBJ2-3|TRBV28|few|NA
TGTGCCAGCAGTTTAAGGGTCTTGGGAGCAACCCTGGGAGCGACAGATACGCAGTATTTT
CASSLRVLGATLGATDTQYF
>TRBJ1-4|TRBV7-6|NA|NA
TGTGCCAGCAGCCCCGCCCTCCTAGAACTGTTTTTT
CASSPALLELFF
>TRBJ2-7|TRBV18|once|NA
TGTGCCAGCTCACCCCGAGGGGGTGCAGCCTACGAGCAGTACTTC
CASSPRGGAAYEQYF
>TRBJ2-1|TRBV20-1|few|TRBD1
TGCAGTGCCAGGGGTCAGGGGGCCTCCTACAATGAGCAGTTCTTC
CSARGQGASYNEQFF